This T cell receptor (beta chain) was profiled in a study of blood T cell repertoires in COVID-19. Turning to the study itself: Samples came from the United States, Italy and Spain, spanning acute and convalescent COVID-19. Sample material is recorded as cDNA or gDNA derived from T cells, B-cell-depleted T cells, or PBMCs.

Per the original methods: Amplification of reference gene primers was used by the study to estimate nucleated cell counts. Profiled with immunoSEQ multiplex PCR; TCRdb holds only in-frame clones, not every one. V and J calls and clone size are as listed in that table; D and trimming were resolved from the DNA. The sample lists roughly 250,000 clones; 85% to 90% were seen once. Germline CDR1 LNHNV, CDR2 YYDKDF (reference sequence). V lost 0 bases and J lost 3, with 11 bases in between. The CDR3 is made up of 15 amino acids. This clone has only a few counts. The V call is TRBV15, the J call TRBJ1-1, with D possibly matching TRBD1 (5 bases). Sequencing used peripheral blood. The TCR originated in a middle-aged woman with acute or convalescent COVID-19. The CDR3 DNA follows: TGTGCCACCAGCAGAGATTTAGGAGGGGACACTGAAGCTTTCTTT. Its translation is CATSRDLGGDTEAFF.